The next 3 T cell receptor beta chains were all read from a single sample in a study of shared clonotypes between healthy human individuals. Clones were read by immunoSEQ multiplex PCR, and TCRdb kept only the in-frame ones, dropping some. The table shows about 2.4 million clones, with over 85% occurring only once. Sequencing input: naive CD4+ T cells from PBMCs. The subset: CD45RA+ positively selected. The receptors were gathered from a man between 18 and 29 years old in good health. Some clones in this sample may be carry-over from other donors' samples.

The CDR3 DNA reads TGTGCCAGCAGTTACACAGGGGGCGTGGGTTCTGGCTACACCTTC. As protein: CASSYTGGVGSGYTF. The V call is TRBV28, the J call TRBJ1-2; TRBD1 matches 9 bases. CDR1 and CDR2 (germline): MDHEN, SYDVKM. J gave up 7 bases and V 4 bases, and 10 bases lay outside the gene matches. The CDR3 spans 15 residues.

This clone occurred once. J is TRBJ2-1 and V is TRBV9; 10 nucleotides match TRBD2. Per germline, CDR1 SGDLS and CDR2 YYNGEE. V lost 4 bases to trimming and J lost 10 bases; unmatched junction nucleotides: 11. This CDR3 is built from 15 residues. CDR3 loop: CASSPSTSGVREQFF. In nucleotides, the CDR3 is TGTGCCAGCAGCCCGAGTACTAGCGGGGTACGCGAGCAGTTCTTC.

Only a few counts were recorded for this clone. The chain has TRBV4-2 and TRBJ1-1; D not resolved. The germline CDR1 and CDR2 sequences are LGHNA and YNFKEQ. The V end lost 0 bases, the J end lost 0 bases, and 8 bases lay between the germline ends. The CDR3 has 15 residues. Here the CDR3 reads CASSQDHRMNTEAFF. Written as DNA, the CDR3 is TGTGCCAGCAGCCAAGATCATCGAATGAACACTGAAGCTTTCTTT.